These 21 T cell receptor beta chains were all obtained from the same sample, sequenced in a study of CD8+CD57+ T cells in acquired aplastic anemia (dated by TCRdb to the late 2010s). The listed sequencing device is Illumina HiSeq 2000. TCR beta VDJ combination and CDR3 sequence profiling used genomic DNA as the template. TCRdb trimmed public reads at Q25 via fastp, called clones via MiXCR and kept in-frame beta chains. Merged by CDR3 protein, the rows form single entries marked with the most common genes and DNA. The sample table shows under 350,000 distinct CDR3 sequences, and 56% are seen once. Approximately 1.2% of the sample comes from the top ten. The patients picked for sequencing were ones in whom flow cytometry had shown an expansion of CD8+CD57+ cells. The source material was sorted CD4+, CD8+, or CD8+CD57+ T cells (not recorded which) from PBMCs. The source of these receptors is a human donor with aplastic anemia.

The rearrangement uses TRBV9 and TRBJ2-3; 8 bases match TRBD1. Per the germline V gene, CDR1 is SGDLS and CDR2 is YYNGEE. This CDR3 is built from 15 residues. After removal of 1 base from V and 11 bases from J, the junction contained 12 bases not matched to a gene. The CDR3 loop reads CASSVSGTGYNEQYF. Here the CDR3 DNA reads TGTGCCAGCAGCGTATCAGGGACAGGCTACAATGAGCAGTATTTT.

This sequence joins TRBV29-1 and TRBJ2-1, with D possibly being TRBD2 (6 bases). The V gene's germline CDR1 is SQVTM and CDR2 ANQGSEA. V lost 7 bases and J 1 base, leaving 11 bases between the germline ends. The CDR3 is made up of 13 amino acids. CDR3 in amino acids: CSGGENSYNEQFF. CDR3 sequence (DNA): TGCAGCGGGGGGGAGAATTCCTACAATGAGCAGTTCTTC.

This clonotype occurred many times. V gene TRBV7-9 combines with J gene TRBJ2-3; 11 bases map to TRBD2. V was pared by 0 bases and J by 6 bases, with 8 bases of the junction left unmatched. Germline CDR1 is SEHNR and CDR2 is FQNEAQ (reference sequence). The CDR3 length is 17 residues. CDR3: CASSLAASGGPSDTQYF. In nucleotides, the CDR3 is TGTGCCAGCAGCTTAGCGGCTAGCGGGGGGCCTTCGGATACGCAGTATTTT.

This clonotype was picked up a small number of times. This chain uses TRBV29-1 with TRBJ1-1; D ambiguous. V shed 3 bases and J shed 5 bases, with 10 bases lying between them. Per the germline V gene, CDR1 is SQVTM and CDR2 is ANQGSEA. The CDR3 runs 12 residues. The CDR3 here is CSVDRVGTEAFF. CDR3 nucleotide sequence: TGCAGCGTTGATAGGGTGGGAACTGAAGCTTTCTTT.

In this sample, this clonotype turned up many times. The J gene is TRBJ2-5, the V gene TRBV24-1; 8 bases map to TRBD1. With V trimmed by 10 bases and J by 5 bases, 8 bases remained unmatched. Per germline, CDR1 KGHDR and CDR2 SFDVKD. This CDR3 has 13 amino acids. In DNA form, the CDR3 reads TGTGCCACGACAGGGGCGCTCTGGGAGACCCAGTACTTC. Protein product: CATTGALWETQYF.

The chain is built from TRBV5-1 and TRBJ2-3, with D unclear. This CDR3 contains 15 residues. Trimming left V 4 bases short and J 2 bases short, with 14 bases between. CDR1 and CDR2 (germline): SGHRS, YFSETQ. The chain's CDR3 is CASSVRQGATDTQYF. In nucleotides, the CDR3 is TGCGCCAGCAGCGTTAGACAAGGTGCCACAGATACGCAGTATTTT.

Note on this clonotype: An end of the junction does not agree with germline; a read error may underlie this. The gene calls are TRBV7-7 and TRBJ2-3; TRBD1 or TRBD2 may be the D gene (5 bases each). The germline CDR1 and CDR2 sequences are SSHAT and FNYEAQ (reference sequence). The CDR3 sequence is 15 residues long. The CDR3 region is CASSQLGARTDTQYF. The CDR3 DNA sequence: TGTGCGAGCAGCCAACTAGGGGCCCGCACAGATACGCAGTATTTT.

The chain joins TRBV6-1 to TRBJ2-7; tentative D call: TRBD1 (6 bases). This CDR3 region has 14 residues. CDR1 and CDR2 from the germline V gene are MNHNS and SASEGT. Deletions cut 6 bases from V and 7 bases from J, with 19 bases between. The CDR3 protein is CASSSGTPRWEQYF. CDR3 DNA sequence: TGTGCCAGCAGCTCCGGGACACCACGTTGGGAGCAGTACTTC.

CDR3 sequence: CATSRVGLAVYEQYF. CDR3 DNA sequence: TGTGCCACCAGCAGAGTGGGACTAGCGGTCTACGAGCAGTACTTC. The chain carries TRBV15 and TRBJ2-7; the match to TRBD2 covers 11 bases. Germline lookup yields CDR1 LNHNV and CDR2 YYDKDF (reference sequence). The CDR3 totals 15 residues. V lost 1 base to trimming and J lost 3 bases; unmatched junction nucleotides: 2.

The rearrangement links TRBV2 to TRBJ2-3; TRBD2 agrees at 12 bases. The CDR3 has 17 residues. CDR1 and CDR2 from the germline V gene are SNHLY and FYNNEI. V was clipped by 5 bases and J by 3 bases; unmatched bases: 9. The CDR3, as DNA: TGTGCCAGCAGTACCTCACTTGGACTAGCGGGAACAGATACGCAGTATTTT. It yields the protein CASSTSLGLAGTDTQYF.

This clonotype was recorded at least ten times. The gene calls are TRBV20-1 and TRBJ2-5, with D unclear. Looked up from germline, CDR1 is DFQATT and CDR2 is SNEGSKA (reference sequence). With 6 bases removed from V and 9 bases from J, the gap between germline ends came to 23 bases. The CDR3 runs 14 residues. The CDR3 DNA is TGCAGTGCAAGACCCGGGCGCGGCGGCGAGGCCCAGTACTTC. Its protein product is CSARPGRGGEAQYF.

This clonotype was seen at least ten times. The chain couples TRBV2 to TRBJ1-6; no definite D call. The CDR3 spans 14 residues. Trimming took off 8 bases at V and 6 bases at J, with 14 bases between the two ends. The germline V gene has CDR1 SNHLY and CDR2 FYNNEI. CDR3 in DNA: TGTGCCAGCCGCCCGCTGGCGGCTAATTCACCCCTCCACTTT. This codes for CASRPLAANSPLHF.

The chain carries TRBV2 and TRBJ2-3; no firm D call. This CDR3 has 12 amino acids. Looked up from germline, CDR1 is SNHLY and CDR2 is FYNNEI. Trimming pared 5 bases from V and 4 bases from J, leaving 7 bases between. The CDR3 DNA is TGTGCCAGCAGTTTAATCCCAGATACGCAGTATTTT. Translating it yields CASSLIPDTQYF.

This clonotype was counted many times. The rearrangement links TRBV3-1 to TRBJ2-3; TRBD2 matches at 10 bases. The CDR3 spans 13 residues. CDR1 and CDR2 from the germline V gene are LGHDT and YNNKEL (reference sequence). Germline trimming cut 8 bases from V and 5 bases from J; bases unmatched to any gene: 4. The CDR3 nucleotides read TGTGCCAGCGGAGCGGGAGGGCGAGATACGCAGTATTTT. As protein: CASGAGGRDTQYF.

This clonotype was recorded a few times. This chain links TRBV19 with TRBJ1-5; D is ambiguous. The length of the CDR3 is 13 residues. CDR1 LNHDA and CDR2 SQIVND come from the germline V gene (reference sequence). With 7 bases removed from V and 6 bases from J, the gap between germline ends came to 13 bases. The CDR3, as DNA: TGTGCCAGTACCCTCCAACAGACTCAGCCCCAGCATTTT. It is translated as CASTLQQTQPQHF.

As regards this clonotype: A much more abundant neighbour one base away suggests this may be a read error. No conserved phenylalanine or tryptophan ends this CDR3, so it is likely a read error. V usage is TRBV28 and J usage is TRBJ1-1, with a tentative D call TRBD1 (5 bases). V dropped 6 bases and J dropped 0 bases, with 5 bases sitting between them. This CDR3 has 12 residues. CDR1 MDHEN and CDR2 SYDVKM come from the germline V gene. CDR3 sequence: CASRDMNTEAFL. For the CDR3, the DNA is TGTGCCAGCAGGGACATGAACACTGAAGCTTTCCTT.

The chain has TRBV24-1 and TRBJ2-2; TRBD1 or TRBD2 may be the D gene (5 bases each). V was trimmed by 9 bases and J by 3 bases, leaving 16 bases between them. The CDR3 is 15 residues long. Germline assignment: CDR1 KGHDR and CDR2 SFDVKD. The CDR3 here is CATRETGLDTGELFF. The CDR3 DNA follows: TGTGCCACCCGGGAAACGGGGCTGGACACCGGGGAGCTGTTTTTT.

This chain connects TRBV20-1 to TRBJ1-2; TRBD1 agrees at 8 bases. The junction had 6 bases not matched to a gene; V was cut back by 2 bases and J by 4 bases. The CDR3 contains 14 residues. CDR1 is DFQATT, CDR2 SNEGSKA, per germline (reference sequence). CDR3 sequence (DNA): TGCAGTGCTAGACAGGGGGCCTCCCTCTATGGCTACACCTTC. Encoded protein: CSARQGASLYGYTF.

This clonotype was recorded a few times. This rearrangement joins TRBV15 to TRBJ2-1; D gene ambiguous. The CDR3 sequence is 13 residues long. Trimming pared 0 bases from V and 15 bases from J, leaving 15 bases between. The germline V gene has CDR1 LNHNV and CDR2 YYDKDF (reference sequence). In DNA, the CDR3 is TGTGCCACCAGCAGAGATTTCCTCGGGTGGGCGTTCTTC. Its protein product is CATSRDFLGWAFF.

The rearrangement joins TRBV29-1 to TRBJ2-2; 7 bases agree with TRBD1. The V and J ends lost 6 bases and 0 bases, in that order; junction bases with no gene match: 7. Germline lookup yields CDR1 SQVTM and CDR2 ANQGSEA. The CDR3 runs to 15 residues. DNA of the CDR3: TGCAGCGTGACTGGACAGGCATCGAACACCGGGGAGCTGTTTTTT. Amino acid sequence: CSVTGQASNTGELFF.

This chain links TRBV20-1 with TRBJ1-2, with TRBD1 matching 9 bases. This CDR3 spans 14 amino acids. Trimming at V came to 4 bases and at J to 2 bases, leaving 5 bases not matched to a gene. Germline V gene sequence: CDR1 DFQATT, CDR2 SNEGSKA (reference sequence). DNA of the CDR3: TGCAGTGCTACCTCCGGGACAGGGAACTATGGCTACACCTTC. This translates into CSATSGTGNYGYTF.